What follows describes a single TCR beta chain. Its antigen is currently unknown. V dropped 0 bases and J dropped 2; count of bases not matched to a gene: 14. Germline CDR1 reads GTSNPN; CDR2 reads SVGIG (reference sequence). This CDR3 is 18 amino acids long. The entry originates in a study of OX40 agonist ivuxolimab in advanced cancers. At the level of the study: The dose-escalation cohort was about 86% male, with a mean age of about 60 years, ranging about 23 to 90. Study-wide results and caveats: There was clonal expansion of CD4+ and CD8+ blood T cells by week 6 at 0.1 to 3.0 mg/kg.

The assay was immunoSEQ multiplex PCR, and TCRdb's table has in-frame clones only and misses some. Of approximately 100,000 clones detected, 80% to 95% appear once; the ten largest clones hold around 1.5%. The sequencing used CD4+ or CD8+ T cells sorted from blood, collected in a trial of the OX40 agonist ivuxolimab. This receptor was obtained from an adult with an advanced solid tumor such as melanoma, head and neck, liver or kidney cancer. This sequence joins TRBV30 and TRBJ1-1, with 8 nucleotides matching TRBD1. In nucleotides, the CDR3 is TGTGCCTGGAGTGTCTCTGGGTACGGGACAGGACAAAACACTGAAGCTTTCTTT. Protein product: CAWSVSGYGTGQNTEAFF.